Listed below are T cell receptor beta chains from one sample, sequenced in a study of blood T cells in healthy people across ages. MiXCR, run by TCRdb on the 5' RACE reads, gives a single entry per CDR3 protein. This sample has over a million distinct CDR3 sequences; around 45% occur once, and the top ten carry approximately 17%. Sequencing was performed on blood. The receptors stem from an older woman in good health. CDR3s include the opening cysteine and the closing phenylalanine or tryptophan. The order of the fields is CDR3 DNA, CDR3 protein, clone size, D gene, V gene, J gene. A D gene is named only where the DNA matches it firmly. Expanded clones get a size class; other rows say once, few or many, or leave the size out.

TGCAGTGCTAGAACGTTTGGCGAGCAGTACTTC	CSARTFGEQYF	few	-	TRBV20-1	TRBJ2-7
TGCGCCAGCACCCGGCAGACAGCGGCGGATACGCAGTATTTT	CASTRQTAADTQYF	-	-	TRBV6-1	TRBJ2-3
TGTGCCAGCAGCCCCCAGTGGGAGGGCCTCCCGACCGAACCCTACGAGCAGTACTTC	CASSPQWEGLPTEPYEQYF	few	TRBD2	TRBV7-8	TRBJ2-7
TGCAGTGCTAGAGAAGACTTGAGCCCCTACAATGAGCAGTTCTTC	CSAREDLSPYNEQFF	few	-	TRBV20-1	TRBJ2-1
TGCAGTGTGCTTTACTCCGGACTAGCGGGAATTGAGGCCAAAAACATTCAGTACTTC	CSVLYSGLAGIEAKNIQYF	-	TRBD2	TRBV20-1	TRBJ2-4
TGCAGTGCTTCTCAGGGAGAGACCCAGTACTTC	CSASQGETQYF	many	-	TRBV20-1	TRBJ2-5
TGCGCCAGCAGCTTGGAAGCTTCAACTATTGAGCAGTTCTTC	CASSLEASTIEQFF	-	-	TRBV5-1	TRBJ2-1
TGTGCCAGCAGCCCCTTGAGGGGTGCCAATGAAAAACTGTTTTTT	CASSPLRGANEKLFF	-	-	TRBV14	TRBJ1-4
TGCAGTGCTAGAGGGGCCTCGAACACTGAAGCTTTCTTT	CSARGASNTEAFF	-	-	TRBV20-1	TRBJ1-1
TGTGCCAGCAGTGAGAACGATATGGCCTACGAGCAGTACTTC	CASSENDMAYEQYF	few	-	TRBV2	TRBJ2-7
TGTGCCACCAGCAGTGATACGGGCCCCTATGGCTACACCTTC	CATSSDTGPYGYTF	-	-	TRBV15	TRBJ1-2
TGTGCCAGCAGTTTCCAAACAGGTTACTACGAGCAGTACTTC	CASSFQTGYYEQYF	-	-	TRBV27	TRBJ2-7
TGTGCCGTCAGTGAGTCAGGACAGGGGCCTTCTTTCTATGGCTACACCTTC	CAVSESGQGPSFYGYTF	-	TRBD1	TRBV10-3	TRBJ1-2
TGTGCCAGCAGTGCTCGGGACGGCCAGAATTCACCCCTCCACTTT	CASSARDGQNSPLHF	few	-	TRBV25-1	TRBJ1-6
TGCGCCAGCGGCTTGTTGGCTAGCGGGTTGGGCAATGAGCAGTTCTTC	CASGLLASGLGNEQFF	-	TRBD2	TRBV5-1	TRBJ2-1
TGTGCCAGCAGCTTAATGCTCAGCGCAGATACGCAGTATTTT	CASSLMLSADTQYF	-	-	TRBV7-9	TRBJ2-3
TGTGCCAGCAGTGTCCAGAGCAGCAAAAACATTCAGTACTTC	CASSVQSSKNIQYF	-	-	TRBV2	TRBJ2-4
TGCAGCGTTGGGGACAGAGCTTCCTCTGGAAACACCATATATTTT	CSVGDRASSGNTIYF	-	TRBD1	TRBV29-1	TRBJ1-3
TGCAGTGCTAGAGACCTCGGGGTGGGTCCCTACGAGCAGTACTTC	CSARDLGVGPYEQYF	-	-	TRBV20-1	TRBJ2-7
TGTGCCAGCAGTTTAAATCCCACGGTCTACGAGCAGTACTTC	CASSLNPTVYEQYF	-	-	TRBV27	TRBJ2-7
TGCGCCAGCAGCGCCGGGACTAGCGCACAAGAGACCCAGTACTTC	CASSAGTSAQETQYF	-	TRBD2	TRBV10-1	TRBJ2-5
TGCGCCAGCAGCCTCTTGGACAGGGAAGGGGAGCAGTACTTC	CASSLLDREGEQYF	once	TRBD1	TRBV5-1	TRBJ2-5
TGTGCCAGCAGTTTATCCCCGGGGCAGCCCCAGCATTTT	CASSLSPGQPQHF	-	-	TRBV27	TRBJ1-5
TGCAGTGCTAGACCCCACGCCTCATTGGGGGGCTACAATGAGCAGTACTTC	CSARPHASLGGYNEQYF	-	-	TRBV20-1	TRBJ2-7
TGTGCCAGCAGCTCCGCCACTGGGGGCATGGAAGAGGCCCAGTACTTC	CASSSATGGMEEAQYF	-	-	TRBV5-6	TRBJ2-5
TGCAGCGTTGATCTGGGGGGGCCGGAGGGCTACACCTTC	CSVDLGGPEGYTF	few	-	TRBV29-1	TRBJ1-2
TGTGCCAGCAGCCAAGTGATTGAGTACGAGCAGTACTTC	CASSQVIEYEQYF	-	-	TRBV3-1	TRBJ2-7
TGTGCCAGCAGTTTAAGACTAGCGGGATCGAACGAGCAGTACTTC	CASSLRLAGSNEQYF	-	TRBD2	TRBV27	TRBJ2-7
TGTGCCAGCAGCCAACCCCGCGAGACCCAGTACTTC	CASSQPRETQYF	-	-	TRBV3-1	TRBJ2-5
TGTGCCAGCAGCGCCTCGACAGGGTCCACAGATACGCAGTATTTT	CASSASTGSTDTQYF	-	TRBD1	TRBV5-5	TRBJ2-3
TGTGCTAGTGGTGGGGGGTCGGAGACCCAGTACTTC	CASGGGSETQYF	once	-	TRBV12-5	TRBJ2-5
TGCAGCGTTACCGGGGAGAGGGCGCCTAACTATGGCTACACCTTC	CSVTGERAPNYGYTF	-	-	TRBV29-1	TRBJ1-2
TGTGCCAGCAGTGCAGGGTTCGGCGTCAATCAGCCCCAGCATTTT	CASSAGFGVNQPQHF	-	-	TRBV27	TRBJ1-5
TGTGCCAGCAGCCTCCCACTGGCGGGAGGAGAGACCCAGTACTTC	CASSLPLAGGETQYF	few	TRBD2	TRBV5-5	TRBJ2-5
TGTGCCAGCAGTTTTGGACAGGTCCGAGAAAAACTGTTTTTT	CASSFGQVREKLFF	many	TRBD1	TRBV27	TRBJ1-4
TGTGCCAGCAGCCCCCGGGGCAATCAGCCCCAGCATTTT	CASSPRGNQPQHF	few	-	TRBV5-8	TRBJ1-5
TGTGCCACCGGTGACTCCGGGTCCTCCTACAATGAGCAGTTCTTC	CATGDSGSSYNEQFF	-	-	TRBV24-1	TRBJ2-1
TGTGCCAGCAGTAGAGGACAGGGAAGCATTCAGTACTTC	CASSRGQGSIQYF	-	TRBD1	TRBV12-3/TRBV12-4	TRBJ2-4
TGTGCCAGCAGCGTAGGAGAGACCCAGTTCTTC	CASSVGETQFF	-	-	TRBV9	TRBJ2-1
TGTACCAGCAGTTACGCGGTGTCGGTGGGGGAGGACGAGCAGTACTTC	CTSSYAVSVGEDEQYF	-	-	TRBV6-2/TRBV6-3	TRBJ2-7
TGTGCCAGCAGCTTAACCCCAGCGCCCGGCACAGATACGCAGTATTTT	CASSLTPAPGTDTQYF	-	-	TRBV7-3	TRBJ2-3
TGCAGTGCTAGACCTGACAGGGAAAATCAGCCCCAGCATTTT	CSARPDRENQPQHF	-	TRBD1	TRBV20-1	TRBJ1-5
TGTGCCAGCAGTAAGGTTACATTCACCGGGGAGCTGTTTTTT	CASSKVTFTGELFF	few	-	TRBV6-5	TRBJ2-2
TGTGCCAGCAGCGTAAGCGGGACGGTCAACTATGGCTACACCTTC	CASSVSGTVNYGYTF	few	-	TRBV9	TRBJ1-2
TGCGCCAGCCGGGCCAGAGTCAACTCCTACGAGCAGTACTTC	CASRARVNSYEQYF	-	-	TRBV4-1	TRBJ2-7
TGTGCCAGCAGTCCCGGTAGTAGGCAGGGGGATCAGCCCCAGCATTTT	CASSPGSRQGDQPQHF	few	TRBD1	TRBV2	TRBJ1-5
TGCGCCAGCAGCCAAGTGGGACAGGAAAAACTGTTTTTT	CASSQVGQEKLFF	few	TRBD1	TRBV4-1	TRBJ1-4
TGCAGCGTTGTGCTAACTAGCGGGAGCTCAGATACGCAGTATTTT	CSVVLTSGSSDTQYF	many	TRBD2	TRBV29-1	TRBJ2-3
TGCAGTGCTACATGGAGCATGAACACTGAAGCTTTCTTT	CSATWSMNTEAFF	few	-	TRBV20-1	TRBJ1-1
TGTGCCAGCAGTTCCGCAAGGGACAGGGGATGGCAGTTCTTC	CASSSARDRGWQFF	few	TRBD1	TRBV12-3/TRBV12-4	TRBJ2-1
TGTGCCAGCAGTTCAGCGGGAGGGCCGGGGCAAGAGACCCAGTACTTC	CASSSAGGPGQETQYF	few	TRBD2	TRBV28	TRBJ2-5
TGTGCCAGCAGCGACAGGAGAAACTATGGCTACACCTTC	CASSDRRNYGYTF	-	-	TRBV9	TRBJ1-2
TGCAGCGTAGAGGGACTCCGTTACGAGCAGTACTTC	CSVEGLRYEQYF	few	-	TRBV29-1	TRBJ2-7
TGCGCCAGCAGCCAAGTCCCCAGTCAGGGGACTGAGCAGTTCTTC	CASSQVPSQGTEQFF	-	-	TRBV4-1	TRBJ2-1
TGTGCCATCACTCAACTGGGGGGAGCGGGTATCAATGAGCAGTTCTTC	CAITQLGGAGINEQFF	-	-	TRBV10-3	TRBJ2-1
TGCAGCGTTGATACGGGTTATACGCAGTATTTT	CSVDTGYTQYF	few	-	TRBV29-1	TRBJ2-3
TGCAGCGGGAGACAACTTGGGACTGAAGCTTTCTTT	CSGRQLGTEAFF	few	-	TRBV29-1	TRBJ1-1
TGTGCCAGCAGTGAATTGGAGGCTAGCGGTAGCTACGAGCAGTACTTC	CASSELEASGSYEQYF	-	TRBD2	TRBV6-1	TRBJ2-7
TGTGCCAGCAGTTTATCGCCGGGACTAGCGGGCGATGAGCAGTTCTTC	CASSLSPGLAGDEQFF	-	TRBD2	TRBV27	TRBJ2-1